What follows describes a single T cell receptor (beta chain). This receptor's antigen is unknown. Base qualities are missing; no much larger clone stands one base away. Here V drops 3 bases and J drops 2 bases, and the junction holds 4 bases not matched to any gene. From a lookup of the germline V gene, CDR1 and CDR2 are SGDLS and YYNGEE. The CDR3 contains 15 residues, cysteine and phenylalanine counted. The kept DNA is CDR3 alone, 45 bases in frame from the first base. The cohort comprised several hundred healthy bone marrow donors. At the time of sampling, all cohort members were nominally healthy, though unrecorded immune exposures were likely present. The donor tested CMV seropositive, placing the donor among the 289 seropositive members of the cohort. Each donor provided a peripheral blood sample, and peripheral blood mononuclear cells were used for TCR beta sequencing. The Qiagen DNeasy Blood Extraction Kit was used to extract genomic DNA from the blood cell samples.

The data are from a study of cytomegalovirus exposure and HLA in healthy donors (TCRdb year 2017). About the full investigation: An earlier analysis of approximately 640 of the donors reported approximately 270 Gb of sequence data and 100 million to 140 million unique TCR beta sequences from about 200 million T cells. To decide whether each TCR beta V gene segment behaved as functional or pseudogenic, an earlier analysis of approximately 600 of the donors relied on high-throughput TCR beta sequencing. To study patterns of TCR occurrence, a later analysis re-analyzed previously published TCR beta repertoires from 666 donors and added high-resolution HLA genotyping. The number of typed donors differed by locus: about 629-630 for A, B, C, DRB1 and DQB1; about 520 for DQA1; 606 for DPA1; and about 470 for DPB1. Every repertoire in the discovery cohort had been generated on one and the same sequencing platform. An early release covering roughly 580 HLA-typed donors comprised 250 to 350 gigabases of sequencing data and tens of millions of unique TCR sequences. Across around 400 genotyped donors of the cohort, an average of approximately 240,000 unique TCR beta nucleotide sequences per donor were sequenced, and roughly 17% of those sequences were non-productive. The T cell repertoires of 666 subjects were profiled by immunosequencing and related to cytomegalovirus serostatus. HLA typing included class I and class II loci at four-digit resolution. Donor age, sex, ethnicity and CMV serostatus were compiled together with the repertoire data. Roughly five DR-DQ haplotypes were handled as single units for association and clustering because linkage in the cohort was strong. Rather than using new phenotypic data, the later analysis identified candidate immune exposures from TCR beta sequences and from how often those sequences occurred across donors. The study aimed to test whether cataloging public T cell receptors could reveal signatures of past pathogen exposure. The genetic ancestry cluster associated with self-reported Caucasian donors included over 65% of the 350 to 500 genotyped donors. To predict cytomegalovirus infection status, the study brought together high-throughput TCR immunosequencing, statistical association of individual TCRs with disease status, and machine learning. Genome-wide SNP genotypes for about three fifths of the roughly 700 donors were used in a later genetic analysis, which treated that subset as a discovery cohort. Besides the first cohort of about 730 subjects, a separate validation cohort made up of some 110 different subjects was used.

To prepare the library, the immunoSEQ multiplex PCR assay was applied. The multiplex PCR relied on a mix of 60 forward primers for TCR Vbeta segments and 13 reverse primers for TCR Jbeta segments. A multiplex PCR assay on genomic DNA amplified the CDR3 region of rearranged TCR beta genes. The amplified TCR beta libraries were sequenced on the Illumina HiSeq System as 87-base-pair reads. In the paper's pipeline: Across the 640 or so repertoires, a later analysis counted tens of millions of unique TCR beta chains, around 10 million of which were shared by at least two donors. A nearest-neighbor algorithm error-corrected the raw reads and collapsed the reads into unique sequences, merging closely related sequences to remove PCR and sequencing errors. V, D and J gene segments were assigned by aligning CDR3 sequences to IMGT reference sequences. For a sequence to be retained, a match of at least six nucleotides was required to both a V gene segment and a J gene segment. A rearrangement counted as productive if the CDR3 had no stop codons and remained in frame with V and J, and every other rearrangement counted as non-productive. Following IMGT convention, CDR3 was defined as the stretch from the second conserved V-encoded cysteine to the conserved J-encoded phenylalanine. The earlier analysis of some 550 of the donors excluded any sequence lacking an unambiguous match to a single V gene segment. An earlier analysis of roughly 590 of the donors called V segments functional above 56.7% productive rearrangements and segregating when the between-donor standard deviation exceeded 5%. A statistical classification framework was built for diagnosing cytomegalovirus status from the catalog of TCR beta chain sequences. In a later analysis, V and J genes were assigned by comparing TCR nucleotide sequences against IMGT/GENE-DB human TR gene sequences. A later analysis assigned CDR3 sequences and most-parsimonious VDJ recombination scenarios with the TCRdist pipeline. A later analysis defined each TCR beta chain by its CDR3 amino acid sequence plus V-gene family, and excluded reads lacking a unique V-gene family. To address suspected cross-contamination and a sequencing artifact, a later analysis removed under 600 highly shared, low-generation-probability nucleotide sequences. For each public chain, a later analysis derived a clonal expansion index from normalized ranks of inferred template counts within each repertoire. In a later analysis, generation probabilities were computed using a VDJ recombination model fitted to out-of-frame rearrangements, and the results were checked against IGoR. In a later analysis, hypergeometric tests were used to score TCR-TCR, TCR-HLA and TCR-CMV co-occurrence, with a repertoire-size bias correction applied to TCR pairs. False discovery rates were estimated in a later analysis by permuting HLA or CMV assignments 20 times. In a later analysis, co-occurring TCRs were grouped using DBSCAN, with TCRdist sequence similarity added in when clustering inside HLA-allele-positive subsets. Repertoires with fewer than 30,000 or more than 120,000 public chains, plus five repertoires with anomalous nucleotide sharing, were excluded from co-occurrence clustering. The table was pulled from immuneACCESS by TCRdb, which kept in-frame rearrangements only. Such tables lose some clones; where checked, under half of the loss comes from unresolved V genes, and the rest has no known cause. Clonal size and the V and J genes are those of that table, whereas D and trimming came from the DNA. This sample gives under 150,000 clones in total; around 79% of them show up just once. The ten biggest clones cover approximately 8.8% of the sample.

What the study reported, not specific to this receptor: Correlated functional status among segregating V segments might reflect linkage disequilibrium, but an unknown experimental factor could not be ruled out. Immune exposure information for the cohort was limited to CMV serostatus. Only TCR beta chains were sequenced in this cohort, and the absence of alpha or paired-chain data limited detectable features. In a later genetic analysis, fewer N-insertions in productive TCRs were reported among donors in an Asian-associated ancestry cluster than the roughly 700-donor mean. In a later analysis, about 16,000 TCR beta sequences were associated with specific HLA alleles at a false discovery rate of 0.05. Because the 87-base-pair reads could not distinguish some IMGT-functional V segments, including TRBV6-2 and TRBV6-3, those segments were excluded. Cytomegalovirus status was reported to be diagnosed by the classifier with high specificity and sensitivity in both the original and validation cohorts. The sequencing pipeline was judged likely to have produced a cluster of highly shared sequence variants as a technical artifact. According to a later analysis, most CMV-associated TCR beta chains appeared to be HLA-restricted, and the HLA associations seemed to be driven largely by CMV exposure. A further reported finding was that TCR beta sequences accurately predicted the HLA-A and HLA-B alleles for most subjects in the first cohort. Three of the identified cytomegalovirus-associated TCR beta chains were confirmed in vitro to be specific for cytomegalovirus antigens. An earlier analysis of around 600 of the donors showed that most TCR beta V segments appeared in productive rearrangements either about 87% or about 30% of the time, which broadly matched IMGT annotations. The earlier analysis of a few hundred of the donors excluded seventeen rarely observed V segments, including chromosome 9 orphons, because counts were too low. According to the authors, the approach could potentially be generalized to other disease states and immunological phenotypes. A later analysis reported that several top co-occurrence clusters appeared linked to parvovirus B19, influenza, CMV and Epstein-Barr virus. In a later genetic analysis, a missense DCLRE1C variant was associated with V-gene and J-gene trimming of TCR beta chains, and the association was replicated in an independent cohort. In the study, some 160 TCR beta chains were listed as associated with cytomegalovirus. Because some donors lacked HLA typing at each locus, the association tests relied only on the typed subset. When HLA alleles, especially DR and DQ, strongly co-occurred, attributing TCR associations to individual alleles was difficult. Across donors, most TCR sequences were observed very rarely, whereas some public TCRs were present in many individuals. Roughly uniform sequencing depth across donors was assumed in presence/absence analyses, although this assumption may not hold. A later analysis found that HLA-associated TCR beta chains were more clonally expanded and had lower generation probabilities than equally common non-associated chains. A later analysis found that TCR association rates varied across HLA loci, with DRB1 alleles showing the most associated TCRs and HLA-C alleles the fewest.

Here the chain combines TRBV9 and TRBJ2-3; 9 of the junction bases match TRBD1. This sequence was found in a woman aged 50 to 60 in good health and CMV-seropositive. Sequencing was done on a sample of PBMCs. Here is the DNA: TGTGCCAGCAGCGGTACAGGGGGCTACACAGATACGCAGTATTTT. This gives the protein CASSGTGGYTDTQYF. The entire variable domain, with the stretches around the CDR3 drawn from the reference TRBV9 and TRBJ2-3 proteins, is DSGVTQTPKHLITATGQRVTLRCSPRSGDLSVYWYQQSLDQGLQFLIQYYNGEERAKGNILERFSAQQFPDLHSELNLSSLELGDSALYFCASSGTGGYTDTQYFGPGTRLTVL.